This T cell receptor (beta chain) was captured by sequencing in a study of T cells in narcolepsy. General observations from the study: Autoreactive HCRT-specific and TRIB2-specific clonotypes were marked in same-patient CSF-versus-blood CD4+ comparisons.

This clone was counted a few times. Its matching antigen is unknown. TCRdb's table, derived via immunoSEQ multiplex PCR, lists solely in-frame clones and lacks some. This table holds around 18,000 clones, 72% found once. What was sequenced was CD45RA- memory CD8+ T cells from PBMCs. The clonotype was recovered from a human donor with narcolepsy.

The CDR3 loop is CASSQTGGSQPQHF. The DNA for the CDR3 is TGTGCCAGCAGCCAAACAGGGGGCTCTCAGCCCCAGCATTTT. The chain combines TRBV7-9 with TRBJ1-5, with 9 nucleotides matching TRBD1. J lost 6 bases, V lost 5 bases, and 5 bases had no gene match. This CDR3 region has 14 residues. The germline CDR1 and CDR2 sequences are SEHNR and FQNEAQ (reference sequence).